The source of this TCR beta chain is a study of T-cell memory formation after mild COVID-19. CDR1 is SGHAT, CDR2 FQDESV, per germline (reference sequence). The CDR3 sequence is 16 residues long. The V and J ends lost 1 base and 4 bases respectively, with 14 bases between them. TCRdb re-derived calls from the 5' RACE reads in MiXCR, one entry per CDR3 protein. The sample carries around 200,000 distinct CDR3 sequences, 10% recorded once. The chain employs TRBV11-1 and TRBJ2-1, with a possible D match to TRBD1 (6 bases). This sequence originates from a man between 18 and 29 years old who had mild COVID-19 (a few samples of this study predate the infection). Cell type and time point are not known. The sample comprised PBMCs or a T cell subset sorted from them (not recorded which). CDR3 DNA: TGTGCCAGCAGCTTAGTGGCAGGGGTTGTTTACAATGAGCAGTTCTTC. Its protein product is CASSLVAGVVYNEQFF.